What follows are 20 T cell receptor beta chains derived from one specimen sequenced in a study of cytotoxic CD8 clonotypes in ibrutinib-treated CLL. Sequenced by immunoSEQ multiplex PCR; TCRdb stores in-frame clones only, minus some. The sample consists of more than 150,000 clones, roughly 72% of them appearing once. The sample here was PBMCs, taken after 24 months of ibrutinib treatment. Source of these receptors: a human donor with chronic lymphocytic leukemia.

This clone was counted between two and nine times. V is TRBV29-1 and J is TRBJ2-1; D uncertain. CDR3 length: 11 residues. Germline assignment: CDR1 SQVTM and CDR2 ANQGSEA. Trimming left V 4 bases short and J 8 bases short, with 9 bases between. The CDR3 sequence: CSVALFDEQFF. The DNA for the CDR3 is TGCAGCGTTGCACTTTTCGATGAGCAGTTCTTC.

This chain uses TRBV28 with TRBJ2-3; TRBD2 aligns across 10 bases. The CDR3 is 17 residues long. Germline-derived CDR1 and CDR2 are MDHEN and SYDVKM. The ends lost 8 bases at V and 1 base at J; junction bases unmatched: 12. The CDR3 spells CASHLAGVVGGTDTQYF. In DNA, the CDR3 is TGTGCCAGCCATCTAGCGGGAGTGGTAGGGGGCACAGATACGCAGTATTTT.

The gene calls are TRBV4-3 and TRBJ2-3; possibly TRBD1 for D (6 bases). The CDR3 has 16 amino acids. From germline, CDR1 is LGHNA and CDR2 YSLEER. V lost 1 base to trimming and J lost 2 bases, with 13 bases between them. This CDR3 reads CASSQGAGAITDTQYF. Written as DNA, the CDR3 is TGCGCCAGCAGCCAAGGGGCAGGGGCGATCACAGATACGCAGTATTTT.

The genes are TRBV27 and TRBJ2-7; TRBD2 agrees at 13 bases. This CDR3 region has 19 residues. Germline lookup yields CDR1 MNHEY and CDR2 SMNVEV (reference sequence). V lost 3 bases and J lost 0; bases outside the gene matches: 11. CDR3 in DNA: TGTGCCAGCAGTTTCCTTCGGACTAGCGGGAGCGTGAGCTCCTACGAGCAGTACTTC. This translates into CASSFLRTSGSVSSYEQYF.

This clone was counted a few times. The V gene is TRBV27, the J gene TRBJ1-2, with D possibly matching TRBD1 (5 bases). The CDR3 is made up of 14 amino acids. Germline CDR1 MNHEY, CDR2 SMNVEV (reference sequence). Trimming took off 5 bases at V and 6 bases at J, with 16 bases between the two ends. DNA of the CDR3: TGTGCCAGCAGTCCGGAGGTGGGGCGGGATGGCTACACCTTC. This encodes CASSPEVGRDGYTF.

The chain couples TRBV29-1 to TRBJ1-2; 7 bases fit TRBD1. The CDR3 contains 12 residues. Germline CDR1 is SQVTM and CDR2 is ANQGSEA. V lost 4 bases and J lost 8; bases outside the gene matches: 7. This chain's CDR3 is CSVVQGVRGYTF. In DNA, the CDR3 is TGCAGCGTTGTCCAGGGGGTCCGCGGCTACACCTTC.

The V gene is TRBV11-2, the J gene TRBJ2-7; the D is unclear. CDR1 SGHAT and CDR2 FQNNGV come from the germline V gene. Trimming cost V 1 base and J 2 bases, with 15 bases left between them. The length of the CDR3 is 16 residues. This chain's CDR3 is CASSLVVSAQPYEQYF. The CDR3 coding sequence is TGTGCCAGCAGCTTAGTTGTCTCAGCTCAGCCCTACGAGCAGTACTTC.

The chain uses TRBV7-2 and TRBJ2-3; 10 positions agree with TRBD2. Germline assignment: CDR1 SGHTA and CDR2 FQGNSA. This CDR3 has 16 amino acids. Germline trimming cut 4 bases from V and 9 bases from J; bases unmatched to any gene: 13. As DNA, the CDR3 is TGTGCCAGCAGCTCCGGGGAAGCGGGAGGGCAAAAGACGCAGTATTTT. Its translation: CASSSGEAGGQKTQYF.

The V call is TRBV14, the J call TRBJ1-1, with D tentatively TRBD1 (5 bases). V dropped 4 bases and J dropped 4 bases, with 13 bases sitting between them. CDR1 SGHDN and CDR2 FVKESK come from the germline V gene. This CDR3 is 14 amino acids long. CDR3 in DNA: TGTGCCAGCAGCCTACAGGTTGGCTTCACTGAAGCTTTCTTT. Its protein product is CASSLQVGFTEAFF.

The chain uses TRBV5-6 and TRBJ2-7, with TRBD1 as a possible D gene (6 bases). The CDR3 contains 13 residues. With 0 bases removed from V and 3 bases from J, the gap between germline ends came to 7 bases. Germline V gene sequence: CDR1 SGHDT, CDR2 YYEEEE. CDR3: CASSLVTGYEQYF. The CDR3 DNA follows: TGTGCCAGCAGCTTGGTGACAGGCTACGAGCAGTACTTC.

The J gene is TRBJ2-5, the V gene TRBV15; TRBD2 is a possible D gene (6 bases). This CDR3 has 11 amino acids. V lost 5 bases, J lost 5 bases, and 6 bases lay in between. Germline V gene data show CDR1 as LNHNV and CDR2 as YYDKDF (reference sequence). The CDR3 region has the DNA TGTGCCACCAGCGGGAGGGAGACCCAGTACTTC. Translation gives CATSGRETQYF.

The chain employs TRBV11-2 and TRBJ2-7; D is uncertain. Trimming removed 2 bases at V and 4 bases at J, with 6 bases between. This CDR3 has 12 amino acids. CDR1 is SGHAT and CDR2 is FQNNGV in the germline V gene. The CDR3 here is CASSLRLYEQYF. CDR3 bases: TGTGCCAGCAGCTTACGATTATACGAGCAGTACTTC.

This chain links TRBV30 with TRBJ2-1; tentatively, D is TRBD1 or TRBD2 (5 bases each). Trimming took off 4 bases at V and 3 bases at J, with 19 bases between the two ends. Per the germline V gene, CDR1 is GTSNPN and CDR2 is SVGIG (reference sequence). The CDR3 totals 16 residues. In DNA, the CDR3 is TGTGCCTGGACGGGACGGCACCTCCTTCTCTACAATGAGCAGTTCTTC. Protein sequence: CAWTGRHLLLYNEQFF.

The chain recombines TRBV28 with TRBJ2-1; D remains ambiguous. The CDR3 sequence is 12 residues long. The ends were cut back, 8 bases at V and 5 bases at J, with 10 bases in the middle. Germline CDR1 is MDHEN and CDR2 is SYDVKM. The CDR3 loop reads CASHSTHNEQFF. CDR3 DNA sequence: TGTGCCAGCCACTCGACCCACAATGAGCAGTTCTTC.

V and J are TRBV10-1 and TRBJ1-5; no firm D call. This CDR3 is built from 15 residues. CDR1 and CDR2 (germline): WNHNN, SYGVQD (reference sequence). V lost 7 bases and J 1 base, leaving 14 bases between the germline ends. The CDR3 loop reads CASTRGNVSNQPQHF. In DNA, the CDR3 is TGCGCCAGCACCCGGGGTAACGTGAGCAATCAGCCCCAGCATTTT.

This clone has more than one count but fewer than ten. V gene TRBV6-1 combines with J gene TRBJ2-3; 9 nucleotides line up with TRBD1. This CDR3 contains 15 residues. Germline V CDR1 and CDR2: MNHNS, SASEGT. V trimming: 5 bases; J trimming: 4 bases; junction bases outside the gene matches: 7. CDR3 in amino acids: CASSHNRGLADTQYF. The CDR3 DNA reads TGTGCCAGCAGTCATAACAGGGGGCTTGCAGATACGCAGTATTTT.

The rearrangement joins TRBV10-3 to TRBJ1-2; D may be TRBD1 (6 bases). CDR1 is ENHRY and CDR2 is SYGVKD in the germline V gene. This CDR3 comprises 15 residues. V shed 3 bases and J shed 1 base, with 12 bases lying between them. This CDR3 reads CAISEQGNFNYGYTF. CDR3 nucleotide sequence: TGTGCCATCAGTGAACAGGGAAACTTTAACTATGGCTACACCTTC.

This chain uses TRBV30 with TRBJ2-1, with 9 bases matching TRBD2. CDR3 length: 12 residues. Trimming removed 5 bases from V and 6 bases from J; junction bases left unmatched: 2. The germline V gene encodes CDR1 GTSNPN and CDR2 SVGIG (reference sequence). This chain's CDR3 is CAWAGGINEQFF. The CDR3 DNA follows: TGTGCCTGGGCGGGAGGGATCAATGAGCAGTTCTTC.

This chain joins TRBV10-1 and TRBJ2-2; perhaps TRBD2 as D (5 bases). The germline gives CDR1 WNHNN, CDR2 SYGVQD (reference sequence). There are 12 residues in the CDR3. Between the trimmed V and J ends, which lost 10 bases and 7 bases, there was a span of 13 bases. CDR3 bases: TGCGCCAACAGCACTAGTCTCGGGGAGCTGTTTTTT. It specifies CANSTSLGELFF.

The chain employs TRBV7-6 and TRBJ2-7; TRBD1 aligns across 9 bases. The CDR3 extends over 14 amino acids. Trimming removed 4 bases from V and 2 bases from J; junction bases left unmatched: 3. Germline CDR1 reads SGHVS; CDR2 reads FNYEAQ. The CDR3 DNA sequence: TGTGCCAGCAGCTCAGGGACAGGGACCTACGAGCAGTACTTC. Amino acids: CASSSGTGTYEQYF.